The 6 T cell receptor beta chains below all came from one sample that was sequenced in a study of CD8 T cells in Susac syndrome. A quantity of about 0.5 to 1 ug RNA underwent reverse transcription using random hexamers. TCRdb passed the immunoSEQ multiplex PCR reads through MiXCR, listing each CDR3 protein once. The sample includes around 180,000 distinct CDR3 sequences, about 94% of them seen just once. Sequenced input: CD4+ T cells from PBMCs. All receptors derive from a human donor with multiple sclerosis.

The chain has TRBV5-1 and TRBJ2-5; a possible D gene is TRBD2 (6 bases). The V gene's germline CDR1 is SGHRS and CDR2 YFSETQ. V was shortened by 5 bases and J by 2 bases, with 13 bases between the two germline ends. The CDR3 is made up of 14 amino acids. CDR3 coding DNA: TGCGCCAGCAGGTCCGGGACTTCACAAGAGACCCAGTACTTC. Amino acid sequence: CASRSGTSQETQYF.

CDR3 nucleotide sequence: TGCAGTGCCCTGGCACTAGCGGGGGGACACACAGATACGCAGTATTTT. As protein: CSALALAGGHTDTQYF. This rearrangement joins TRBV20-1 to TRBJ2-3, with TRBD2 matching over 12 bases. The V and J ends lost 6 bases and 2 bases, in that order; junction bases with no gene match: 9. The germline CDR1 and CDR2 sequences are DFQATT and SNEGSKA (reference sequence). The CDR3 is 16 amino acids.

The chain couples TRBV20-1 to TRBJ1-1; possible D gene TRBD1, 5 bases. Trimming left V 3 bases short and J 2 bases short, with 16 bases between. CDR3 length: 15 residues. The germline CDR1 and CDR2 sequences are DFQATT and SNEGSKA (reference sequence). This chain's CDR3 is CSASLSVWGNTEAFF. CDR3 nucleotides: TGCAGTGCTAGCCTATCAGTGTGGGGCAACACTGAAGCTTTCTTT.

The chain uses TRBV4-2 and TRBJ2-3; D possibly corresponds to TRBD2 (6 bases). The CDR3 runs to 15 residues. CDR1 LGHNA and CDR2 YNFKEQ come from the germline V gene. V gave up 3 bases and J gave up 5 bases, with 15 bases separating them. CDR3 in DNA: TGTGCCAGCAGCCAGGTGGGAGGTTTAAAAGATACGCAGTATTTT. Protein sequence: CASSQVGGLKDTQYF.

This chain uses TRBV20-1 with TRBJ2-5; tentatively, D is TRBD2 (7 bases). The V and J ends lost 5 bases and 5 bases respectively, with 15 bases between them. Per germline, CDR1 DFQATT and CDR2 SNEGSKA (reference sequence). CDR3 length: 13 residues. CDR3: CSAPQGRGETQYF. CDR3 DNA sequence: TGCAGTGCTCCGCAGGGGCGGGGGGAGACCCAGTACTTC.

As DNA, the CDR3 is TGTGCCAGCAGCCATCCTCAAGGGCCAGAGCAGTTCTTC. Encoded protein: CASSHPQGPEQFF. V and J are TRBV3-1 and TRBJ2-1; D not certain. Germline loops: CDR1 LGHDT, CDR2 YNNKEL (reference sequence). Trimming cost V 3 bases and J 10 bases, with 13 bases left between them. This CDR3 comprises 13 residues.